The subject of this entry is one TCR beta chain. These data are taken from a study of chemoradiotherapy in HPV16-positive cancers. CDR3 length equals 12 residues. Trimming pared 3 bases from V and 0 bases from J, leaving 3 bases between. In germline, CDR1 is GTSNPN, CDR2 SVGIG (reference sequence). Only in-frame clones appear in the TCRdb table, and some are missing; sequencing was by immunoSEQ multiplex PCR. Among approximately 52,000 clones listed, 90% were seen once. This TCR was recovered from a human donor with HPV-associated anogenital cancer. The sample was blood, taken from a patient who underwent chemoradiotherapy. The rearrangement joins TRBV30 to TRBJ1-3, with unresolved D. The CDR3 sequence is CAWRDSGNTIYF. DNA of the CDR3: TGTGCCTGGAGGGACTCTGGAAACACCATATATTTT. The whole variable domain, filled in from reference TRBV30 and TRBJ1-3, reads SQTIHQWPATLVQPVGSPLSLECTVEGTSNPNLYWYRQAAGRGLQLLFYSVGIGQISSEVPQNLSASRPQDRQFILSSKKLLLSDSGFYLCAWRDSGNTIYFGEGSWLTVV.